Here is one T cell receptor beta chain with its context. These data belong to a study of blood T cell repertoires in COVID-19. Trimming pared 3 bases from V and 1 base from J, leaving 12 bases between. Germline V gives CDR1 KGHSH, CDR2 LQKENI. The CDR3 consists of 15 residues. TCRdb's copy holds only in-frame clones and misses some; the assay was immunoSEQ multiplex PCR. In the table there are 150,000 to 200,000 clones, around 92% of which are singletons. The chain has TRBV18 and TRBJ1-1; D is ambiguous. The origin of this receptor is a man between 60 and 75 years old with acute or convalescent COVID-19. Sequencing was done on a sample of peripheral blood. The CDR3 loop reads CASSPQAGGNTEAFF. The DNA for the CDR3 is TGTGCCAGCTCACCCCAGGCGGGAGGGAACACTGAAGCTTTCTTT.